What follows are 23 T cell receptor beta chains derived from one specimen sequenced in a study of T-cell reconstitution after alpha-beta-depleted transplantation in children. During its preparation, the TCRbeta library received unique molecular identifiers. Each CDR3 protein gets one entry after TCRdb re-called the PCR reads with MiXCR. The repertoire has a few hundred thousand distinct CDR3 sequences, 10% to 15% of them found once; the top ten carry about 2.2%. The starting material was PBMCs, mostly from graft donor cells, obtained 360 days after TCRalphabeta/CD19-depleted stem cell transplant. The receptors stem from a male patient younger than 18 who had a stem cell transplant for acute myeloid leukemia, so the T cells may come from the graft donor.

In its sample, this clonotype was seen a few times. The chain carries TRBV28 and TRBJ2-6; tentative D call: TRBD1 (8 bases). CDR3 size: 19 residues. V lost 5 bases, J lost 0 bases, and 20 bases lay in between. Germline V gene sequence: CDR1 MDHEN, CDR2 SYDVKM. The CDR3 nucleotides are TGTGCCAGCAGTCCCTACAGGGGGAGGGCTCTCTCTGGGGCCAACGTCCTGACTTTC. Its protein is CASSPYRGRALSGANVLTF.

This clonotype appeared a few times. This chain joins TRBV7-9 and TRBJ2-7; 7 bases match TRBD2. Trimming cost V 6 bases and J 2 bases; bases outside gene matches: 7. The germline V gene has CDR1 SEHNR and CDR2 FQNEAQ (reference sequence). The CDR3 loop spans 14 amino acids. CDR3 sequence reads: CASRGGSGAYEQYF. CDR3 DNA: TGTGCCAGCAGAGGCGGGAGCGGGGCCTACGAGCAGTACTTC. Variable domain in full (rest from reference TRBV7-9 and TRBJ2-7): DTGVSQNPRHKITKRGQNVTFRCDPISEHNRLYWYRQTLGQGPEFLTYFQNEAQLEKSRLLSDRFSAERPKGSFSTLEIQRTEQGDSAMYLCASRGGSGAYEQYFGPGTRLTVT.

V gene TRBV12-3 or TRBV12-4 combines with J gene TRBJ1-2; D is perhaps TRBD1 (6 bases). This CDR3 is 14 amino acids long. V was pared by 7 bases and J by 3 bases, with 15 bases between. The CDR3 sequence is CASNVGGLDYGYTF. In DNA form, the CDR3 reads TGTGCCAGCAACGTCGGGGGGCTAGACTATGGCTACACCTTC.

There are a few counts of this clonotype. The V and J genes are TRBV29-1 and TRBJ2-2; TRBD1 matches 7 bases. Trimming removed 8 bases from V and 6 bases from J; junction bases left unmatched: 3. The CDR3 sequence is 11 residues long. The germline V gene has CDR1 SQVTM and CDR2 ANQGSEA. Here the CDR3 reads CSTGQSGELFF. CDR3 DNA sequence: TGCAGCACGGGACAGTCCGGGGAGCTGTTTTTT.

Ten or more counts support this clonotype. The chain couples TRBV28 to TRBJ2-2, with 9 bases aligning to TRBD1. The trim removed 7 bases at V and 3 bases at J, leaving 6 bases unmatched. Germline CDR1 is MDHEN and CDR2 is SYDVKM. The CDR3 is made up of 15 amino acids. The CDR3 nucleotides read TGTGCCAGCACCCCCAACAGGGGGCACACCGGGGAGCTGTTTTTT. This sequence encodes CASTPNRGHTGELFF.

This clonotype has a count of ten or more. The V call is TRBV29-1, the J call TRBJ1-1, with D perhaps matching TRBD1 (6 bases). The V end was cut by 7 bases, the J end by 0 bases, with 9 bases between. The CDR3 is made up of 12 amino acids. CDR1 is SQVTM, CDR2 ANQGSEA, per germline. The CDR3 region has the DNA TGCAGCGCCGGGACATTGAACACTGAAGCTTTCTTT. This gives the protein CSAGTLNTEAFF.

This clonotype was counted between two and nine times. A much larger clone differs from this one at a single base, so this may be a read error. V and J are TRBV28 and TRBJ1-4; D is undetermined. The CDR3 contains 11 residues. V dropped 3 bases and J dropped 8 bases, with 4 bases sitting between them. CDR1 MDHEN and CDR2 SYDVKM come from the germline V gene. CDR3 nucleotides: TGTGCCAGCAGTTTTAAGGAAAAACTGTTTTTT. Translating it yields CASSFKEKLFF.

V usage is TRBV12-3 or TRBV12-4 and J usage is TRBJ1-5; no definite D call. Trimming removed 1 base from V and 2 bases from J, with 6 bases in between. This CDR3 has 14 residues. The CDR3 reads CASSLDGGNQPQHF. The CDR3 bases are TGTGCCAGCAGTTTAGACGGGGGCAATCAGCCCCAGCATTTT.

This clonotype was found a few times. This chain uses TRBV7-3 with TRBJ2-1; maybe TRBD2 (6 bases). The CDR3 has 15 amino acids. Trimming took off 3 bases at V and 7 bases at J, with 16 bases between the two ends. Germline V gene sequence: CDR1 SGHTA, CDR2 FQGTGA. The CDR3, as DNA: TGTGCCAGCAGCTTGACCGGGACTGCAGCTAATGAGCAGTTCTTC. This codes for CASSLTGTAANEQFF.

This clonotype appeared many times. The CDR3 DNA follows: TGTGCCAGCCGATCAAGAACAGTGTACGAGCAGTACTTC. It translates to CASRSRTVYEQYF. The rearrangement uses TRBV6-6 and TRBJ2-7; D not certain. Germline V gives CDR1 MNHNY, CDR2 SVGAGI (reference sequence). The CDR3 has 13 residues. V lost 8 bases, J lost 4 bases, and 15 bases lay in between.

The table lists this clonotype with a few counts. V gene TRBV7-2 combines with J gene TRBJ2-7; perhaps D is TRBD1 or TRBD2 (6 bases each). The CDR3 totals 17 residues. CDR1 and CDR2 from the germline V gene are SGHTA and FQGNSA. Trimming shortened V by 0 bases and J by 5 bases, and 20 bases separated the two germline ends. The CDR3 DNA sequence: TGTGCCAGCAGCTTAGCGGGGGGCGAGCTCCCTCACCACGAGCAGTACTTC. Protein: CASSLAGGELPHHEQYF. The full variable domain, completed using reference TRBV7-2 and TRBJ2-7, is GAGVSQSPSNKVTEKGKDVELRCDPISGHTALYWYRQSLGQGLEFLIYFQGNSAPDKSGLPSDRFSAERTGGSVSTLTIQRTQQEDSAVYLCASSLAGGELPHHEQYFGPGTRLTVT.

A few counts support this clonotype. J is TRBJ2-7 and V is TRBV29-1, with a tentative D call TRBD1 (6 bases). The length of the CDR3 is 12 residues. In germline, CDR1 is SQVTM, CDR2 ANQGSEA. V shed 8 bases and J shed 5 bases, with 16 bases lying between them. The CDR3 protein is CSLQTGRHEQYF. Written as DNA, the CDR3 is TGCAGCCTACAAACAGGGCGGCACGAGCAGTACTTC.

The chain uses TRBV12-3 or TRBV12-4 and TRBJ2-2; 12 bases align to TRBD1. The trim removed 5 bases at V and 4 bases at J, leaving 11 bases unmatched. The CDR3 runs to 18 residues. The CDR3 DNA is TGTGCCAGCAGTCCGATTACCGGGACAGGGGGCACCACCGGGGAGCTGTTTTTT. As protein: CASSPITGTGGTTGELFF.

This clonotype was counted only a few times. The V call is TRBV7-2, the J call TRBJ2-1; 14 bases line up with TRBD2. The ends lost 0 bases at V and 12 bases at J; junction bases unmatched: 7. The CDR3 totals 16 residues. Looked up from germline, CDR1 is SGHTA and CDR2 is FQGNSA. The chain's CDR3 is CASSLAGLAGGEWQFF. CDR3 nucleotide sequence: TGTGCCAGCAGCTTAGCCGGACTAGCGGGAGGAGAATGGCAGTTCTTC.

This chain connects TRBV29-1 to TRBJ2-1, with 10 bases matching TRBD2. V shed 3 bases and J 3 bases; nucleotides not matched to a gene: 8. From germline, CDR1 is SQVTM and CDR2 ANQGSEA. This CDR3 has 16 residues. CDR3 in amino acids: CSVDQWTSGVYNEQFF. The CDR3, as DNA: TGCAGCGTTGATCAGTGGACTAGCGGTGTCTACAATGAGCAGTTCTTC.

Only a few counts were recorded for this clonotype. The rearrangement links TRBV4-3 to TRBJ1-2; a possible D gene is TRBD1 (6 bases). The CDR3 length is 15 residues. Trimming stripped 1 base from V and 2 bases from J, with 11 bases between. CDR1 and CDR2 from the germline V gene are LGHNA and YSLEER. CDR3 nucleotides: TGCGCCAGCAGCCAAGGAATAGGGGGAAACTATGGCTACACCTTC. Residues: CASSQGIGGNYGYTF.

The genes are TRBV28 and TRBJ2-7; D could derive from TRBD1 or TRBD2 (5 bases each). This CDR3 comprises 16 residues. Germline CDR1 is MDHEN and CDR2 is SYDVKM. With 3 bases removed from V and 9 bases from J, the gap between germline ends came to 24 bases. Written as DNA, the CDR3 is TGTGCCAGCAGTTTTATCGGGGCAGGTGGAAATTTTGGGCAGTACTTC. Protein: CASSFIGAGGNFGQYF. The full variable domain, in which reference TRBV28 and TRBJ2-7 provide the parts outside the CDR3, is DVKVTQSSRYLVKRTGEKVFLECVQDMDHENMFWYRQDPGLGLRLIYFSYDVKMKEKGDIPEGYSVSREKKERFSLILESASTNQTSMYLCASSFIGAGGNFGQYFGPGTRLTVT.

In regard to this clonotype: At one end, the junction sequence differs from germline, possibly due to a read error. The chain is built from TRBV11-2 and TRBJ2-1, with TRBD2 matching over 11 bases. There are 13 residues in the CDR3. CDR1 SGHAT and CDR2 FQNNGV come from the germline V gene. CDR3 residues: CASRLAGGGEQFF. The CDR3 DNA follows: TGTGCTAGCAGGCTAGCGGGAGGCGGTGAGCAGTTCTTC.

This chain joins TRBV30 and TRBJ2-1; TRBD2 might be the D (7 bases). CDR1 and CDR2 (germline): GTSNPN, SVGIG (reference sequence). The CDR3 contains 16 residues. Trimming shortened V by 3 bases and J by 3 bases, and 18 bases separated the two germline ends. CDR3 sequence reads: CAWSPGASGLYNEQFF. The CDR3, as DNA: TGTGCCTGGAGCCCGGGGGCTAGCGGTCTCTACAATGAGCAGTTCTTC.

The chain uses TRBV20-1 and TRBJ2-7; 9 bases map to TRBD1. Germline V lookup: CDR1 DFQATT, CDR2 SNEGSKA (reference sequence). Germline trimming cut 2 bases from V and 5 bases from J; bases unmatched to any gene: 10. CDR3 size: 15 residues. CDR3 sequence: CSARPPGTGFNEQYF. The DNA of the CDR3 is TGCAGTGCTAGACCTCCCGGGACAGGGTTCAACGAGCAGTACTTC.

This clonotype was picked up a small number of times. The J gene is TRBJ2-3, the V gene TRBV4-2, with D unresolved. V was cut by 3 bases and J by 9 bases, with 10 bases left in between. This CDR3 spans 12 amino acids. Germline V CDR1 and CDR2: LGHNA, YNFKEQ. The CDR3 loop reads CASSHPPRTQYF. DNA of the CDR3: TGTGCCAGCAGCCATCCCCCGAGGACGCAGTATTTT.

This clonotype was observed a handful of times. This sequence joins TRBV5-4 and TRBJ2-7; 9 nucleotides match TRBD2. The junction had 6 bases not matched to a gene; V was cut back by 2 bases and J by 0 bases. CDR1 is SGHNT, CDR2 YYREEE, per germline (reference sequence). The CDR3 is 16 residues long. The CDR3 spells CASSLYDSGGSYEQYF. The CDR3, as DNA: TGTGCCAGCAGCTTATACGATAGCGGGGGCTCCTACGAGCAGTACTTC.

CDR3 sequence (DNA): TGTGCCAGCAGCTTAATCAGGGACCACGAGCAGTACTTC. Its protein product is CASSLIRDHEQYF. V and J are TRBV11-3 and TRBJ2-7; perhaps D is TRBD1 or TRBD2 (5 bases each). With 2 bases removed from V and 5 bases from J, the gap between germline ends came to 10 bases. Looked up from germline, CDR1 is SGHNT and CDR2 is YENEEA. This CDR3 has 13 residues.